These 21 T cell receptor beta chains were sequenced from one sample in a study of shared clonotypes between healthy human individuals. Profiled with immunoSEQ multiplex PCR; TCRdb holds only in-frame clones, not every one. The table records roughly 2.4 million clones, approximately 96% of them present only once. Sequencing was done on a sample of naive CD4+ T cells sorted from blood. The subset: CD45RA+ positively selected. These receptors all come from a man in his late teens or twenties in good health.

The V gene is TRBV18, the J gene TRBJ1-4; D might be TRBD1 (6 bases). Looked up from germline, CDR1 is KGHSH and CDR2 is LQKENI. V was shortened by 4 bases and J by 3 bases, with 15 bases between the two germline ends. This CDR3 is built from 16 residues. The CDR3 protein is CASSLSQGLANEKLFF. As DNA, the CDR3 is TGTGCCAGCTCACTTTCACAGGGCTTGGCTAATGAAAAACTGTTTTTT.

This sequence joins TRBV19 and TRBJ2-3; TRBD2 agrees at 9 bases. The CDR3 extends over 20 amino acids. CDR1 and CDR2 (germline): LNHDA, SQIVND (reference sequence). With V trimmed by 3 bases and J by 0 bases, 16 bases remained unmatched. For the CDR3, the DNA is TGTGCCAGTAGTATCGGAAGCGGGCTAGCGGGACCGACTAGCACAGATACGCAGTATTTT. It yields the protein CASSIGSGLAGPTSTDTQYF.

This chain connects TRBV30 to TRBJ2-7, with unresolved D. Germline assignment: CDR1 GTSNPN and CDR2 SVGIG (reference sequence). The CDR3 is 14 residues long. V was trimmed by 5 bases and J by 1 base, leaving 15 bases between them. CDR3 sequence (DNA): TGTGCCTGGGGAGTGGGCCAGACTTCCTACGAGCAGTACTTC. Amino acids: CAWGVGQTSYEQYF. The whole variable domain, filled in from reference TRBV30 and TRBJ2-7, reads SQTIHQWPATLVQPVGSPLSLECTVEGTSNPNLYWYRQAAGRGLQLLFYSVGIGQISSEVPQNLSASRPQDRQFILSSKKLLLSDSGFYLCAWGVGQTSYEQYFGPGTRLTVT.

The CDR3 DNA sequence: TGCGCCAGCAGTGAGTCGACAGGGTCATCCGAGCAGTACTTC. Protein product: CASSESTGSSEQYF. The chain links TRBV10-1 to TRBJ2-7; 7 nucleotides match TRBD1. With V trimmed by 0 bases and J by 6 bases, 5 bases remained unmatched. CDR1 is WNHNN and CDR2 is SYGVQD in the germline V gene (reference sequence). This CDR3 has 14 amino acids.

The genes are TRBV28 and TRBJ2-3; 7 bases are a match to TRBD2. The germline V gene encodes CDR1 MDHEN and CDR2 SYDVKM. J was trimmed by 15 bases and V by 4 bases; bases with no gene match: 7. The CDR3 is made up of 11 amino acids. In DNA, the CDR3 is TGTGCCAGCAGTTCTTGGACTAGGGCCTATTTT. It is translated as CASSSWTRAYF.

The chain uses TRBV9 and TRBJ1-3, with a tentative D call TRBD1 (6 bases). The length of the CDR3 is 17 residues. V lost 3 bases and J lost 8, with 24 bases in between. Germline loops: CDR1 SGDLS, CDR2 YYNGEE. The CDR3 nucleotides are TGTGCCAGCAGCGAGGGAACCTACAGGGACCGACGGGACACCATATATTTT. Translating gives CASSEGTYRDRRDTIYF.

V gene TRBV19 combines with J gene TRBJ1-2; TRBD1 matches at 8 bases. The CDR3 is 14 amino acids. Losses at the gene ends were 7 bases for V and 4 bases for J; bases not matched to a gene: 8. The germline CDR1 and CDR2 sequences are LNHDA and SQIVND (reference sequence). CDR3 DNA: TGTGCCAGTACCTCCCGGGACAGGCCCTATGGCTACACCTTC. It translates to CASTSRDRPYGYTF.

The chain has TRBV28 and TRBJ2-1; the D is unclear. Germline V gene sequence: CDR1 MDHEN, CDR2 SYDVKM. The CDR3 extends over 14 amino acids. V lost 6 bases and J 0 bases, leaving 9 bases between the germline ends. Here the CDR3 DNA reads TGTGCCAGCAGGCACGGAAGCTCCTACAATGAGCAGTTCTTC. Translated, it gives CASRHGSSYNEQFF.

The chain links TRBV5-1 to TRBJ2-1; tentatively, D is TRBD1 (6 bases). CDR1 and CDR2 (germline): SGHRS, YFSETQ. The CDR3 has 21 amino acids. Trimming stripped 3 bases from V and 0 bases from J, with 28 bases between. Written as DNA, the CDR3 is TGCGCCAGCAGCTGGACTGGGGGCGCCGGCTCACGGGTAAACTCCTACAATGAGCAGTTCTTC. It is translated as CASSWTGGAGSRVNSYNEQFF.

The V and J genes are TRBV5-8 and TRBJ1-1, with D perhaps matching TRBD1 (6 bases). The CDR3 sequence is 13 residues long. Between the trimmed V and J ends, which lost 7 bases and 1 base, there was a span of 11 bases. Germline-derived CDR1 and CDR2 are SGHTS and YDEGEE. The CDR3, as DNA: TGTGCCAGCGTCCTACAGGGGAACACTGAAGCTTTCTTT. It translates to CASVLQGNTEAFF. Filled out from reference TRBV5-8 and TRBJ1-1, the complete variable domain reads EAGVTQSPTHLIKTRGQQATLRCSPISGHTSVYWYQQALGLGLQFLLWYDEGEERNRGNFPPRFSGRQFPNYSSELNVNALELEDSALYLCASVLQGNTEAFFGQGTRLTVV.

About this clone itself: This CDR3 is also generated by other DNA sequences in the sample. The rearrangement joins TRBV2 to TRBJ1-4; 9 nucleotides match TRBD1. Germline CDR1 reads SNHLY; CDR2 reads FYNNEI. Trimming removed 4 bases from V and 0 bases from J; junction bases left unmatched: 0. This CDR3 contains 15 residues. CDR3 amino acids: CASSGQGATNEKLFF. For the CDR3, the DNA is TGTGCCAGCAGTGGACAGGGGGCAACTAATGAAAAACTGTTTTTT. The complete variable domain, with remaining parts taken from reference TRBV2 and TRBJ1-4, reads EPEVTQTPSHQVTQMGQEVILRCVPISNHLYFYWYRQILGQKVEFLVSFYNNEISEKSEIFDDQFSVERPDGSNFTLKIRSTKLEDSAMYFCASSGQGATNEKLFFGSGTQLSVL.

The chain is built from TRBV2 and TRBJ2-2, with 7 bases matching TRBD2. The V and J ends lost 6 bases and 1 base, in that order; junction bases with no gene match: 2. The germline gives CDR1 SNHLY, CDR2 FYNNEI. The CDR3 length is 14 residues. The CDR3 DNA is TGTGCCAGCAGAGTAGCGGGGAACACCGGGGAGCTGTTTTTT. Translating it yields CASRVAGNTGELFF.

CDR3 DNA: TGTGCCAGCAGCCGACAGGGTTTATTTGGAAACACCATATATTTT. The encoded protein is CASSRQGLFGNTIYF. V gene TRBV7-2 combines with J gene TRBJ1-3, with 7 bases identical to TRBD1. V lost 5 bases, J lost 3 bases, and 7 bases stayed unmatched. Germline CDR1 reads SGHTA; CDR2 reads FQGNSA. There are 15 residues in the CDR3.

This sequence joins TRBV5-1 and TRBJ1-1; 7 bases line up with TRBD1. Germline assignment: CDR1 SGHRS and CDR2 YFSETQ. This CDR3 is 16 amino acids long. With V trimmed by 1 base and J by 3 bases, 9 bases remained unmatched. As DNA, the CDR3 is TGCGCCAGCAGCTTGTTGGAGGGGGCGTATTACACTGAAGCTTTCTTT. Protein: CASSLLEGAYYTEAFF.

The V and J genes are TRBV4-1 and TRBJ1-5, with D maybe TRBD1 (5 bases). V dropped 0 bases and J dropped 12 bases, with 21 bases sitting between them. Per germline, CDR1 MGHRA and CDR2 YSYEKL. The CDR3 is 16 residues long. This chain's CDR3 is CASSQDPGTKHSLQHF. The CDR3 region has the DNA TGCGCCAGCAGCCAAGACCCCGGGACGAAGCACTCACTCCAGCATTTT.

This clone was observed a single time. The genes are TRBV5-4 and TRBJ2-2; TRBD2 agrees at 9 bases. Germline assignment: CDR1 SGHNT and CDR2 YYREEE (reference sequence). The CDR3 is 17 residues long. J gave up 4 bases and V 3 bases, and 10 bases lay outside the gene matches. The CDR3 region has the DNA TGTGCCAGCAGCTCATCCTTAGCGGGGGTATCCACCGGGGAGCTGTTTTTT. It translates to CASSSSLAGVSTGELFF.

The chain uses TRBV28 and TRBJ2-7, with 7 bases identical to TRBD2. Trimming cost V 10 bases and J 3 bases; bases outside gene matches: 9. The CDR3 loop spans 13 amino acids. Germline assignment: CDR1 MDHEN and CDR2 SYDVKM. CDR3 bases: TGTGCCACCTATGGGGGGGTGAACTACGAGCAGTACTTC. Its protein is CATYGGVNYEQYF.

In this sample, this clone turned up once. The chain links TRBV5-1 to TRBJ1-4; TRBD1 is a possible D gene (6 bases). The germline V and J ends were trimmed by 2 bases and 8 bases, with 10 bases remaining between them. Germline CDR1 is SGHRS and CDR2 is YFSETQ. The CDR3 is made up of 13 amino acids. CDR3 sequence: CASSFERGEKLFF. CDR3 nucleotides: TGCGCCAGCAGCTTCGAAAGGGGGGAAAAACTGTTTTTT.

V gene TRBV6-1 combines with J gene TRBJ2-5; D gene uncertain. Germline-derived CDR1 and CDR2 are MNHNS and SASEGT. This CDR3 comprises 14 residues. Trimming stripped 2 bases from V and 1 base from J, with 8 bases between. The CDR3 bases are TGTGCCAGCAGTGAATTGGCCTTCCAAGAGACCCAGTACTTC. This translates into CASSELAFQETQYF.

With respect to this clone: Other nucleotide sequences in the sample specify the same CDR3. The chain employs TRBV10-3 and TRBJ2-7; D is possibly TRBD2 (6 bases). Trimming left V 4 bases short and J 2 bases short, with 9 bases between. Germline V CDR1 and CDR2: ENHRY, SYGVKD. CDR3 length: 13 amino acids. This chain's CDR3 is CAISGGLTYEQYF. DNA for the CDR3: TGTGCCATCAGTGGGGGACTTACCTACGAGCAGTACTTC.

This chain joins TRBV28 and TRBJ1-5, with 7 nucleotides matching TRBD1. CDR3 length equals 15 residues. Germline V gene data show CDR1 as MDHEN and CDR2 as SYDVKM. V was pared by 1 base and J by 4 bases, with 4 bases of the junction left unmatched. The CDR3 DNA reads as TGTGCCAGCAGTTTATCCCTCAGGGGGAATCAGCCCCAGCATTTT. Its protein is CASSLSLRGNQPQHF.